Below, 30 T cell receptor beta chains from the same sample are listed, as sequenced in a study of OX40 agonist ivuxolimab in advanced cancers. This table comes from immunoSEQ multiplex PCR, and its TCRdb copy is limited to in-frame clones, with some not included. Of approximately 70,000 clones listed, roughly 80% were seen once; the top ten hold 4.5% to 6%. This specimen consisted of CD4+ or CD8+ T cells sorted from blood, obtained in a trial of the OX40 agonist ivuxolimab. The origin of the receptors is an adult with an advanced solid tumor such as melanoma, head and neck, liver or kidney cancer.

This chain links TRBV7-9 with TRBJ2-7; TRBD1 agrees at 7 bases. The CDR3 sequence is 14 residues long. J was trimmed by 2 bases and V by 4 bases; bases with no gene match: 5. Germline V gene sequence: CDR1 SEHNR, CDR2 FQNEAQ (reference sequence). CDR3 region: CASSSRQGPYEQYF. The CDR3 bases are TGTGCCAGCAGCTCGCGACAGGGTCCCTACGAGCAGTACTTC.

J is TRBJ1-6 and V is TRBV9, with D perhaps matching TRBD1 (5 bases). Germline CDR1 SGDLS, CDR2 YYNGEE. This CDR3 has 16 residues. The V end was cut by 1 base, the J end by 5 bases, with 13 bases between. CDR3 in amino acids: CASSVSGTYHNSPLHF. The CDR3 DNA follows: TGTGCCAGCAGCGTATCGGGGACTTACCATAATTCACCCCTCCACTTT.

The rearrangement joins TRBV7-2 to TRBJ2-3; maybe TRBD2 (6 bases). The CDR3 loop spans 14 amino acids. Germline values: CDR1 SGHTA, CDR2 FQGNSA. V was clipped by 3 bases and J by 4 bases, with 11 bases between them. CDR3 region: CASSLGGNPDTQYF. CDR3 bases: TGTGCCAGCAGCTTGGGGGGAAACCCAGATACGCAGTATTTT.

The chain links TRBV5-3 to TRBJ1-5; D is unresolved. TRBV5-3 is annotated as an ORF whose role is uncertain. The CDR3 has 20 residues. Trimming took 2 bases from V and 0 from J, leaving 24 bases between them. The CDR3 spells CARSLPRGTPKTYSNQPQHF. CDR3 sequence (DNA): TGTGCCAGAAGCTTACCCCGGGGAACGCCGAAAACCTATAGCAATCAGCCCCAGCATTTT.

The gene calls are TRBV30 and TRBJ1-2; the match to TRBD1 covers 10 bases. V gave up 4 bases and J gave up 5 bases; unmatched junction bases: 7. The CDR3 has 14 amino acids. Germline V gives CDR1 GTSNPN, CDR2 SVGIG (reference sequence). The DNA of the CDR3 is TGTGCCTGGACGGGTTTGGACAGGGGGTATGGCTACACCTTC. Its translation: CAWTGLDRGYGYTF.

The genes are TRBV30 and TRBJ1-2, with D maybe TRBD1 (5 bases). This CDR3 is built from 13 residues. Deletions cut 0 bases from V and 14 bases from J, with 19 bases between. Germline V CDR1 and CDR2: GTSNPN, SVGIG (reference sequence). CDR3 nucleotides: TGTGCCTGGAGTGTACGCGACCGGGGCACAGAGACCTTC. Protein sequence: CAWSVRDRGTETF.

V usage is TRBV7-8 and J usage is TRBJ2-2; D perhaps matches TRBD2 (5 bases). The CDR3 runs to 16 residues. The V end was cut by 3 bases, the J end by 4 bases, with 15 bases between. Germline V CDR1 and CDR2: SGHVS, FQNEAQ. This CDR3 reads CASSFGSSSGTGELFF. The CDR3 DNA is TGTGCCAGCAGCTTTGGATCTAGCAGTGGCACCGGGGAGCTGTTTTTT.

The chain couples TRBV29-1 to TRBJ2-1; 8 positions match TRBD1. CDR3 length equals 15 residues. CDR1 SQVTM and CDR2 ANQGSEA come from the germline V gene. V trimming: 2 bases; J trimming: 6 bases; junction bases outside the gene matches: 9. CDR3 DNA: TGCAGCGTTGAAACGTCAGTCCAGGGGGCCAATGAGCAGTTCTTC. It encodes CSVETSVQGANEQFF.

The chain recombines TRBV7-9 with TRBJ2-1; 8 positions agree with TRBD1. The germline CDR1 and CDR2 sequences are SEHNR and FQNEAQ (reference sequence). V lost 5 bases and J lost 1; bases outside the gene matches: 4. The CDR3 runs 15 residues. The CDR3 DNA is TGTGCCAGCAGCCGCAGACAGGGGTCCTACAATGAGCAGTTCTTC. Its protein product is CASSRRQGSYNEQFF.

The chain carries TRBV2 and TRBJ2-3; D tentatively reads TRBD1 or TRBD2 (5 bases each). The V end lost 6 bases, the J end lost 14 bases, and 15 bases lay between the germline ends. The CDR3 covers 11 residues. The germline CDR1 and CDR2 sequences are SNHLY and FYNNEI. Here the CDR3 DNA reads TGTGCCAGCAGCAACCGGGACCCACGGTATTTT. Its translation: CASSNRDPRYF. Based on the CDR3 plus reference TRBV2 and TRBJ2-3, the full variable domain is EPEVTQTPSHQVTQMGQEVILRCVPISNHLYFYWYRQILGQKVEFLVSFYNNEISEKSEIFDDQFSVERPDGSNFTLKIRSTKLEDSAMYFCASSNRDPRYFGPGTRLTVL.

The rearrangement joins TRBV7-2 to TRBJ2-1; 8 bases are shared with TRBD2. Germline CDR1 SGHTA, CDR2 FQGNSA. The ends lost 0 bases at V and 4 bases at J; junction bases unmatched: 5. CDR3 length equals 16 residues. The CDR3 sequence: CASSLAAGGTYNEQFF. The DNA for the CDR3 is TGTGCCAGCAGCTTAGCGGCGGGGGGAACTTACAATGAGCAGTTCTTC.

This chain links TRBV28 with TRBJ2-2; D uncertain. V lost 3 bases and J 1 base, leaving 6 bases between the germline ends. This CDR3 region has 14 residues. Per germline, CDR1 MDHEN and CDR2 SYDVKM. CDR3 region: CASSLRQNTGELFF. In nucleotides, the CDR3 is TGTGCCAGCAGTTTGAGACAGAACACCGGGGAGCTGTTTTTT.

The rearrangement joins TRBV19 to TRBJ2-7, with TRBD1 matching over 10 bases. CDR1 is LNHDA and CDR2 is SQIVND in the germline V gene (reference sequence). Unmatched junction bases numbered 7, after V lost 5 bases and J lost 3 bases. The CDR3 covers 15 residues. The CDR3 DNA reads as TGTGCCAGTAGTGAAACCGGGACAGGGGACTACGAGCAGTACGTC. Translation: CASSETGTGDYEQYV.

The chain couples TRBV9 to TRBJ2-7; 12 nucleotides agree with TRBD2. Looked up from germline, CDR1 is SGDLS and CDR2 is YYNGEE. There are 17 residues in the CDR3. V shed 4 bases and J 6 bases; nucleotides not matched to a gene: 14. The CDR3 spells CASSCRLAGAARSEQYF. The CDR3 coding sequence is TGTGCCAGCAGCTGTCGACTAGCGGGAGCCGCACGCTCCGAGCAGTACTTC.

The rearrangement joins TRBV11-1 to TRBJ1-1, with a weak D call TRBD1 (5 bases). The CDR3 has 15 amino acids. V was pared by 1 base and J by 0 bases, with 9 bases between. Germline CDR1 reads SGHAT; CDR2 reads FQDESV (reference sequence). CDR3 DNA: TGTGCCAGCAGCTTAGGGGGGAACATGAACACTGAAGCTTTCTTT. This translates into CASSLGGNMNTEAFF.

In its sample, this clone was seen once. The V call is TRBV28, the J call TRBJ2-5; D might be TRBD2 (5 bases). The CDR3 totals 15 residues. The germline CDR1 and CDR2 sequences are MDHEN and SYDVKM. V gave up 2 bases and J gave up 4 bases, with 14 bases separating them. The CDR3 loop is CASSLNPEGGETQYF. The CDR3 DNA is TGTGCCAGCAGTTTAAACCCAGAGGGCGGAGAGACCCAGTACTTC.

The chain combines TRBV6-5 with TRBJ1-2; TRBD1 is a possible D gene (5 bases). This CDR3 comprises 13 residues. Trimming left V 5 bases short and J 4 bases short, with 11 bases between. Germline CDR1 is MNHEY and CDR2 is SVGAGI. DNA of the CDR3: TGTGCCAGCAGTGAACAGGAATCCTATGGCTACACCTTC. Its protein product is CASSEQESYGYTF.

The J gene is TRBJ2-5, the V gene TRBV28; 10 bases are shared with TRBD2. Germline loops: CDR1 MDHEN, CDR2 SYDVKM. This CDR3 region has 18 residues. The ends lost 2 bases at V and 4 bases at J; junction bases unmatched: 13. The DNA for the CDR3 is TGTGCCAGCAGTTTAACCAGGGGGAGCGGGGGGGAAAGAGAGACCCAGTACTTC. This sequence encodes CASSLTRGSGGERETQYF.

This chain links TRBV27 with TRBJ2-4; D might be TRBD1 (5 bases). The CDR3 has 14 amino acids. Germline CDR1 MNHEY, CDR2 SMNVEV (reference sequence). V was trimmed by 5 bases and J by 3 bases, leaving 11 bases between them. This CDR3 is CASSPRGIKNIQYF. DNA of the CDR3: TGTGCCAGCAGTCCAAGGGGCATCAAAAACATTCAGTACTTC.

The chain carries TRBV6-9 and TRBJ1-6; D unresolved. Germline values: CDR1 MNHGY, CDR2 SVAAGI. Trimming took off 5 bases at V and 7 bases at J, with 9 bases between the two ends. The CDR3 is 13 amino acids. CDR3 sequence: CASSTRPNSPLHF. The CDR3 coding sequence is TGTGCCAGCAGTACTCGTCCGAATTCACCCCTCCACTTT.

V gene TRBV19 combines with J gene TRBJ2-7; TRBD1 aligns across 9 bases. Germline values: CDR1 LNHDA, CDR2 SQIVND (reference sequence). V shed 7 bases, J shed 1 base, and the junction held 8 bases outside the gene matches. The CDR3 loop spans 15 amino acids. The DNA for the CDR3 is TGTGCCAGTACCCTCGGGACAGGGTCGTCCTACGAGCAGTACTTC. Protein product: CASTLGTGSSYEQYF.

This chain connects TRBV4-2 to TRBJ2-3; D is undetermined. Trimming removed 1 base from V and 4 bases from J, with 12 bases in between. Germline loops: CDR1 LGHNA, CDR2 YNFKEQ. This CDR3 is 15 amino acids long. In DNA form, the CDR3 reads TGTGCCAGCAGCCAAGGTGTGCTGGCGGCAGATACGCAGTATTTT. Protein: CASSQGVLAADTQYF.

This sequence joins TRBV6-5 and TRBJ2-1; D might be TRBD1 or TRBD2, each matching 5 bases. There are 16 residues in the CDR3. V gave up 2 bases and J gave up 0 bases, with 11 bases separating them. Germline V gene lookup returns CDR1 MNHEY and CDR2 SVGAGI. The CDR3 spells CASSYGGLSSYNEQFF. The CDR3 nucleotides are TGTGCCAGCAGTTACGGGGGTCTCAGCTCCTACAATGAGCAGTTCTTC.

The gene calls are TRBV9 and TRBJ2-1, with D unresolved. CDR1 and CDR2 (germline): SGDLS, YYNGEE. V was trimmed by 0 bases and J by 5 bases, leaving 6 bases between them. This CDR3 has 13 amino acids. CDR3: CASSVGANNEQFF. The CDR3 nucleotides read TGTGCCAGCAGCGTAGGAGCAAACAATGAGCAGTTCTTC.

Only one count was recorded for this clone. The chain is built from TRBV7-2 and TRBJ2-7, with D uncertain. The CDR3 runs 12 residues. Deletions cut 4 bases from V and 7 bases from J, with 11 bases between. Germline V CDR1 and CDR2: SGHTA, FQGNSA. CDR3 protein: CASSYGPGEQYV. In nucleotides, the CDR3 is TGTGCCAGCAGCTACGGACCTGGGGAGCAGTACGTC.

This clone was seen more than once but under ten times. This sequence joins TRBV6-6 and TRBJ2-5; TRBD1 agrees at 7 bases. Germline assignment: CDR1 MNHNY and CDR2 SVGAGI (reference sequence). CDR3 length equals 14 residues. V lost 2 bases to trimming and J lost 1 base; unmatched junction nucleotides: 1. DNA for the CDR3: TGTGCCAGCAGTTACGGGACAGCCCAAGAGACCCAGTACTTC. Protein product: CASSYGTAQETQYF.

The chain's CDR3 is CASSLFGGSSNQPQHF. CDR3 nucleotide sequence: TGTGCCAGCAGTCTCTTTGGGGGCTCTAGCAATCAGCCCCAGCATTTT. V is TRBV27 and J is TRBJ1-5; possible D gene TRBD1, 6 bases. Germline V gene data show CDR1 as MNHEY and CDR2 as SMNVEV (reference sequence). V was cut by 5 bases and J by 0 bases, with 14 bases left in between. The CDR3 contains 16 residues.

This clone was picked up a small number of times. This chain connects TRBV2 to TRBJ2-7; 8 bases align to TRBD1. The CDR3 runs 14 residues. Germline assignment: CDR1 SNHLY and CDR2 FYNNEI. J gave up 4 bases and V 7 bases, and 9 bases lay outside the gene matches. CDR3 residues: CASNAGGAKYEQYV. DNA of the CDR3: TGTGCCAGCAACGCAGGGGGCGCAAAATACGAGCAGTACGTC.

The V and J genes are TRBV11-2 and TRBJ2-7; 10 positions agree with TRBD1. J was trimmed by 2 bases and V by 4 bases; bases with no gene match: 5. CDR1 and CDR2 from the germline V gene are SGHAT and FQNNGV. The CDR3 totals 15 residues. The CDR3 reads CASSSWDRGTYEQYV. For the CDR3, the DNA is TGTGCCAGCAGCTCCTGGGACAGGGGAACCTACGAGCAGTACGTC.

V usage is TRBV4-1 and J usage is TRBJ1-2; D call uncertain. Germline lookup yields CDR1 MGHRA and CDR2 YSYEKL. The CDR3 is made up of 14 amino acids. V gave up 1 base and J gave up 2 bases, with 8 bases separating them. In DNA form, the CDR3 reads TGCGCCAGCAGCCAAGTCTGGCAGAACTATGGCTACACCTTC. It is translated as CASSQVWQNYGYTF.